A selection of T cell receptor beta chains follows, all from one sample in a study of response to subunit inactivated influenza vaccine. Via MiXCR, TCRdb re-called the RT-PCR reads, giving one row per CDR3 protein. Of around 190,000 distinct CDR3 sequences in the sample, about an eighth are singletons; the top ten hold 26%. The sample in question was CD8+ T cells sorted from PBMCs, obtained 5 to 6 days after vaccination. These receptors all stem from a man aged 50 or older who received an inactivated influenza vaccine. Each CDR3 is given with its conserved first and last residue. The D gene is left open where the match is weak. Clone size, where shown, is once, few, many, or a class for clones that have expanded.

J gene	V gene	clone size	D gene	CDR3 DNA	CDR3 protein
TRBJ1-4	TRBV2	NA	NA	TGTGCCAGCAGGGAGGGGCAAGTCGGTGAAAAACTGTTTTTT	CASREGQVGEKLFF
TRBJ1-2	TRBV7-9	few	NA	TGTGCCAGCAGCTTAGCGGGGACATACTCCTTC	CASSLAGTYSF
TRBJ2-2	TRBV6-1	many	NA	TGTGCCAGCAGTGAGGAGGGACAAACGAACACCGGGGAGCTGTTTTTT	CASSEEGQTNTGELFF
TRBJ2-3	TRBV9	many	NA	TGTGCCAGCAGCGTAGATGATGCAGATACGCAGTATTTT	CASSVDDADTQYF
TRBJ2-5	TRBV4-3	NA	NA	TGCGCCAGCAGCCAAGATTGGTCTGGGGGGCAAGAGACCCAGTACTTC	CASSQDWSGGQETQYF
TRBJ2-7	TRBV29-1	NA	NA	TGCAGCGTTGAAATGGTGGGAAGCTCCTACGAGCAGTACTTC	CSVEMVGSSYEQYF
TRBJ2-1	TRBV12-3/TRBV12-4	NA	TRBD1	TGTGCCAGCAGCGACAGGGTCGTCGATGAGCAGTTCTTC	CASSDRVVDEQFF
TRBJ2-1	TRBV7-6	few	TRBD1	TGTGCCAGCAGCCCACACGGACAGGGGTCATACAATGAGCAGTTCTTC	CASSPHGQGSYNEQFF
TRBJ2-7	TRBV7-9	few	TRBD1	TGTGCCAGCAGCTATGCCGGGACAGGGGGGTACGAGCAGTACTTC	CASSYAGTGGYEQYF
TRBJ2-7	TRBV28	NA	NA	TGTGCCAGCAGTTTATCCTACCGGGACCACGAGCAGTACTTC	CASSLSYRDHEQYF
TRBJ1-1	TRBV12-3/TRBV12-4	NA	NA	TGTGCCAGCAGCCGGGGTCCGGGTGGGACTGAAGCTTTCTTT	CASSRGPGGTEAFF
TRBJ2-5	TRBV11-2	few	TRBD1	TGTGCCAGCAGCTGGGGTAGGGGGCTAGGAAACCAAGAGACCCAGTACTTC	CASSWGRGLGNQETQYF
TRBJ2-7	TRBV20-1	few	NA	TGCAGTGCTAGGACGGGGGAGCAGTACTTC	CSARTGEQYF
TRBJ2-1	TRBV4-3	NA	TRBD1	TGCGCCAGCAGCCCTAATTTTGGACAGGAGTTCTACAATGAGCAGTTCTTC	CASSPNFGQEFYNEQFF
TRBJ2-7	TRBV5-8	NA	TRBD2	TGTGCCAGCAGCCCCGGGGGGGGGTTCGTCTACGAGCAGTACTTC	CASSPGGGFVYEQYF
TRBJ2-7	TRBV7-9	NA	NA	TGTGCCAGCAGCCCTCCCGGTATCGGCTACGAGCAGTACTTC	CASSPPGIGYEQYF
TRBJ1-1	TRBV15	many	NA	TGTGCCACCTCCCCGACGAGAAAGACTGAAGCTTTCTTT	CATSPTRKTEAFF
TRBJ2-1	TRBV20-1	NA	NA	TGCAGTGCTAGAGGACAGCGGAGCTCCTACAATGAGCAGTTCTTC	CSARGQRSSYNEQFF
TRBJ2-5	TRBV6-5	NA	NA	TGTGCCAGCAGTTACTCAGACAGCCAAGAGACCCAGTACTTC	CASSYSDSQETQYF
TRBJ2-1	TRBV12-3/TRBV12-4	few	NA	TGTGCCAGCAGTCATGACTTAGCCAGCGGGTACAATGAGCAGTTCTTC	CASSHDLASGYNEQFF
TRBJ2-1	TRBV7-9	few	NA	TGTGCCAGCACCCTTATCAGGGATGAGCAGTTCTTC	CASTLIRDEQFF
TRBJ2-1	TRBV6-2/TRBV6-3	NA	NA	TGTGCCAGCAGTACGACAATAAACAATGAGCAGTTCTTC	CASSTTINNEQFF
TRBJ2-2	TRBV9	NA	TRBD2	TGTGCCAGCAGCGTCCCCGCGTTTGCGGGAGACACCGGGGAGCTGTTTTTT	CASSVPAFAGDTGELFF
TRBJ2-7	TRBV11-2	many	TRBD2	TGTGCCAGCAGCCTCGGGACTAGCGGGTTCTACGAGCAGTACTTC	CASSLGTSGFYEQYF
TRBJ2-7	TRBV29-1	few	NA	TGCAGCGGTGGGACCGGAACCTACGAGCAGTACTTC	CSGGTGTYEQYF
TRBJ2-4	TRBV12-3/TRBV12-4	NA	NA	TGTGCCAGCAGTTTAGACATAGCCAAAAACATTCAGTACTTC	CASSLDIAKNIQYF
TRBJ2-1	TRBV29-1	few	TRBD1	TGCAGCGCCCCGACAGGGCCAATCGAGCAGTTCTTC	CSAPTGPIEQFF
TRBJ2-5	TRBV4-3	NA	NA	TGCGCCAGCAGCCAAGAATTGGGCGTTGAGACCCAGTACTTC	CASSQELGVETQYF
TRBJ2-1	TRBV6-5	NA	TRBD2	TGTGCCAGCAGCTACAGCGGGACCTCCTACAATGAGCAGTTCTTC	CASSYSGTSYNEQFF
TRBJ2-1	TRBV4-1	medium-sized	TRBD2	TGCGCCAGCAGCCATGACGGGGGGGCCCACAATGAGCAGTTCTTC	CASSHDGGAHNEQFF
TRBJ2-2	TRBV27	NA	NA	TGTGCCAGCAGTTTATCACAGGCCCCGCACGGGGAGCTGTTTTTT	CASSLSQAPHGELFF
TRBJ2-1	TRBV5-1	many	NA	TGCGCCAGCAGCCCACAGGGAAATGAGCAGTTCTTC	CASSPQGNEQFF
TRBJ2-1	TRBV7-2	few	NA	TGTGCCAGCAGCTTCGCCGGGCCCCAAAAGACGAATGAGCAGTTCTTC	CASSFAGPQKTNEQFF
TRBJ1-1	TRBV7-2	many	NA	TGTGCCAGCAGCCCGAACCTACAAGGGTACACTGAAGCTTTCTTT	CASSPNLQGYTEAFF
TRBJ1-2	TRBV12-3/TRBV12-4	few	TRBD1	TGTGCCAGCAGTTTAGGGACAGGGGGCTATGGCTACACCTTC	CASSLGTGGYGYTF
TRBJ1-1	TRBV29-1	many	NA	TGCAGCGTTGGTGGAGGAGACATGAACACTGAAGCTTTCTTT	CSVGGGDMNTEAFF